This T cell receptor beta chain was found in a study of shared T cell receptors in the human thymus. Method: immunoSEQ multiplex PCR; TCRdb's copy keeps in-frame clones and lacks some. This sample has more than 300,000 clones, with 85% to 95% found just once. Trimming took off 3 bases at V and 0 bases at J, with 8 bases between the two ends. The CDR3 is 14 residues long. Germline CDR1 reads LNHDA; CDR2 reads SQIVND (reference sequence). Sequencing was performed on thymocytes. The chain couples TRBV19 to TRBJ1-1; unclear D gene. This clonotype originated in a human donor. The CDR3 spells CASSIRGMNTEAFF. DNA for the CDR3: TGTGCCAGTAGTATTCGGGGAATGAACACTGAAGCTTTCTTT.